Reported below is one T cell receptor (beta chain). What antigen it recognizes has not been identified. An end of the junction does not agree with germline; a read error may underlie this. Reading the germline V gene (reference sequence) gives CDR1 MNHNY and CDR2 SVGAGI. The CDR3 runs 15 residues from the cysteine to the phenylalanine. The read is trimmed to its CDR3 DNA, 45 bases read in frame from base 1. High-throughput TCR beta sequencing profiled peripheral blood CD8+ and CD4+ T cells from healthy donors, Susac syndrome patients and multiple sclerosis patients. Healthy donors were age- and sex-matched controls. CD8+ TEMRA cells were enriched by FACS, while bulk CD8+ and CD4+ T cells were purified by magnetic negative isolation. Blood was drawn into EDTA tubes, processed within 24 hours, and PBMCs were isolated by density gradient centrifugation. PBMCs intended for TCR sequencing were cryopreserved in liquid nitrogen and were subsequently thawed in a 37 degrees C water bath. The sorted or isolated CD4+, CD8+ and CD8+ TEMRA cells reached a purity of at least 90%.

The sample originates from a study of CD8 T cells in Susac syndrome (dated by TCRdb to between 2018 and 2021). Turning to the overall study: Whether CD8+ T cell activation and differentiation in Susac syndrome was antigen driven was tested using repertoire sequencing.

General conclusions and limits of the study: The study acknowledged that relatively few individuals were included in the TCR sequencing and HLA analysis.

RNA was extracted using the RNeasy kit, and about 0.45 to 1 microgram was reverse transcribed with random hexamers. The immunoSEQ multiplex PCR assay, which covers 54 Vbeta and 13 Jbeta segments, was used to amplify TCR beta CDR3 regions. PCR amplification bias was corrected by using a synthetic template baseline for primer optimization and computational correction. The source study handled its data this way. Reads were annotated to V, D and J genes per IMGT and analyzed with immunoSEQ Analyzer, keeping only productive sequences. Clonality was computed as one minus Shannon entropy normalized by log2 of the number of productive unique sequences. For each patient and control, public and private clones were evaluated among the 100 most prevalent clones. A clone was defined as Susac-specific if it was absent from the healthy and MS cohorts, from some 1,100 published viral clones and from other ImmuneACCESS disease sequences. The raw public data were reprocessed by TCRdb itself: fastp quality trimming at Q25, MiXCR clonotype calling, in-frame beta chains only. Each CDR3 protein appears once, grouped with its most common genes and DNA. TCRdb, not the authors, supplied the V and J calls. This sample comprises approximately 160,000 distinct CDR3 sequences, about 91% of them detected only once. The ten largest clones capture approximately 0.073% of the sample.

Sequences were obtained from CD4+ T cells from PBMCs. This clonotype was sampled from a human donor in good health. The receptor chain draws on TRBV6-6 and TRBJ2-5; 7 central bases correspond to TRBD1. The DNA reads TGTGCCAGCAGTCCACCGACAGGGCCACAAGGGACCCAGTACTTC. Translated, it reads CASSPPTGPQGTQYF.